A single sample gave rise to the 26 T cell receptor beta chains below, sequenced in a study of T cell changes during pregnancy in multiple sclerosis. Profiling relied on immunoSEQ multiplex PCR, and the TCRdb table lists in-frame clones only, not all of them. The sample includes 50,000 to 65,000 clones, 92% of them seen just once. Source: peripheral blood, taken in the first trimester of pregnancy. The origin of the receptors is a female donor with multiple sclerosis, enrolled in a pregnancy study.

This clone was found a few times. V is TRBV29-1 and J is TRBJ1-4, with 7 bases that match TRBD1. The CDR3 contains 14 residues. The junction had 8 bases not matched to a gene; V was cut back by 2 bases and J by 8 bases. Germline V gene sequence: CDR1 SQVTM, CDR2 ANQGSEA. CDR3 bases: TGCAGCGTTGAACGACAGGGAGTCCAAGAAAAACTGTTTTTT. Its protein product is CSVERQGVQEKLFF.

The rearrangement links TRBV2 to TRBJ2-7; weak D call: TRBD2 (6 bases). The CDR3 spans 15 residues. Germline CDR1 reads SNHLY; CDR2 reads FYNNEI. Trimming left V 6 bases short and J 2 bases short, with 17 bases between. CDR3: CASRFRETDPYEQYF. In DNA form, the CDR3 reads TGTGCCAGCAGGTTCCGGGAGACTGATCCCTACGAGCAGTACTTC.

The chain joins TRBV19 to TRBJ2-3; 9 nucleotides line up with TRBD1. CDR1 LNHDA and CDR2 SQIVND come from the germline V gene (reference sequence). Losses at the gene ends were 9 bases for V and 7 bases for J; bases not matched to a gene: 17. The CDR3 length is 16 residues. CDR3 bases: TGTGCCAGCACGACCGCCCCGGGACAGGGAACGCATACGCAGTATTTT. As protein: CASTTAPGQGTHTQYF.

The V gene is TRBV5-6, the J gene TRBJ2-5; D not resolved. CDR1 and CDR2 from the germline V gene are SGHDT and YYEEEE. Trimming took off 1 base at V and 4 bases at J, with 5 bases between the two ends. This CDR3 is built from 12 residues. CDR3 in DNA: TGTGCCAGCAGCTTGAGCTTAGAGACCCAGTACTTC. Its protein is CASSLSLETQYF.

V and J are TRBV14 and TRBJ2-7; 9 bases map to TRBD1. With V trimmed by 3 bases and J by 4 bases, 7 bases remained unmatched. The CDR3 totals 15 residues. Germline V lookup: CDR1 SGHDN, CDR2 FVKESK. DNA of the CDR3: TGTGCCAGCAGCCAGAGGACAGGGGACGAGTACGAGCAGTACTTC. Translated: CASSQRTGDEYEQYF.

V and J are TRBV5-1 and TRBJ1-2, with D perhaps TRBD1 (6 bases). Looked up from germline, CDR1 is SGHRS and CDR2 is YFSETQ. Trimming left V 1 base short and J 5 bases short, with 15 bases between. The CDR3 runs to 15 residues. The CDR3 coding sequence is TGCGCCAGCAGCTTGTCGGGAGGGACACAATATGGCTACACCTTC. Its protein is CASSLSGGTQYGYTF.

This chain links TRBV19 with TRBJ1-2; D remains ambiguous. Germline-derived CDR1 and CDR2 are LNHDA and SQIVND (reference sequence). Trimming shortened V by 10 bases and J by 3 bases, and 21 bases separated the two germline ends. This CDR3 contains 15 residues. Here the CDR3 reads CATRPVGRFYYGYTF. In DNA, the CDR3 is TGTGCCACCCGTCCGGTGGGCAGGTTCTACTATGGCTACACCTTC.

This clone was recorded once. The chain is built from TRBV5-6 and TRBJ1-2; D is unclear. The CDR3 is 16 residues long. Germline CDR1 reads SGHDT; CDR2 reads YYEEEE. V lost 4 bases to trimming and J lost 0 bases, with 16 bases between them. This CDR3 is CASSLLGDPSNYGYTF. CDR3 in DNA: TGTGCCAGCAGCCTCCTGGGAGACCCTTCTAACTATGGCTACACCTTC. The whole variable domain, filled in from reference TRBV5-6 and TRBJ1-2, reads DAGVTQSPTHLIKTRGQQVTLRCSPKSGHDTVSWYQQALGQGPQFIFQYYEEEERQRGNFPDRFSGHQFPNYSSELNVNALLLGDSALYLCASSLLGDPSNYGYTFGSGTRLTVV.

V and J are TRBV29-1 and TRBJ1-4, with D possibly being TRBD1 (5 bases). Trimming took 7 bases from V and 0 from J, leaving 9 bases between them. CDR3 length equals 13 residues. Germline V CDR1 and CDR2: SQVTM, ANQGSEA. CDR3 in DNA: TGCAGCGGCAGGGCCGCAACTAATGAAAAACTGTTTTTT. Protein sequence: CSGRAATNEKLFF. Using reference TRBV29-1 and TRBJ1-4 for the parts outside the CDR3, the full variable domain is SAVISQKPSRDICQRGTSLTIQCQVDSQVTMMFWYRQQPGQSLTLIATANQGSEATYESGFVIDKFPISRPNLTFSTLTVSNMSPEDSSIYLCSGRAATNEKLFFGSGTQLSVL.

This clone was counted a few times. The chain has TRBV19 and TRBJ1-1; a possible D gene is TRBD1 (5 bases). CDR1 LNHDA and CDR2 SQIVND come from the germline V gene (reference sequence). With 3 bases removed from V and 4 bases from J, the gap between germline ends came to 9 bases. CDR3 length: 13 amino acids. CDR3 DNA: TGTGCCAGTAGTATGCAGGGTTCCACTGAAGCTTTCTTT. Residues: CASSMQGSTEAFF.

This clone was seen once. The chain uses TRBV19 and TRBJ1-5; 7 bases fit TRBD1. The CDR3 is 19 residues long. V lost 8 bases and J lost 3; bases outside the gene matches: 22. Germline assignment: CDR1 LNHDA and CDR2 SQIVND (reference sequence). The CDR3 nucleotides read TGTGCCAGTTCGTTTAGTGGGGAAGGAGTCGGACAGGTCAATCAGCCCCAGCATTTT. Its protein is CASSFSGEGVGQVNQPQHF. The variable domain in full, with the rest retrieved from reference TRBV19 and TRBJ1-5, is DGGITQSPKYLFRKEGQNVTLSCEQNLNHDAMYWYRQDPGQGLRLIYYSQIVNDFQKGDIAEGYSVSREKKESFPLTVTSAQKNPTAFYLCASSFSGEGVGQVNQPQHFGDGTRLSIL.

V gene TRBV27 combines with J gene TRBJ1-5; 8 positions match TRBD1. Germline V gene lookup returns CDR1 MNHEY and CDR2 SMNVEV (reference sequence). V lost 5 bases to trimming and J lost 4 bases; unmatched junction nucleotides: 7. This CDR3 spans 15 amino acids. The CDR3 protein is CASSPSGGRNQPQHF. The CDR3 coding sequence is TGTGCCAGCAGTCCCTCAGGGGGCCGGAATCAGCCCCAGCATTTT.

This chain uses TRBV5-4 with TRBJ1-6; 9 bases match TRBD1. The V segment lost 0 bases and the J segment 10 bases; nucleotides outside the gene matches: 5. The CDR3 spans 15 residues. Germline V lookup: CDR1 SGHNT, CDR2 YYREEE (reference sequence). The CDR3, as DNA: TGTGCCAGCAGCTTGGGCCGGGACAGGGTGTCACCCCTCCACTTT. Translating gives CASSLGRDRVSPLHF. Variable domain in full (rest from reference TRBV5-4 and TRBJ1-6): ETGVTQSPTHLIKTRGQQVTLRCSSQSGHNTVSWYQQALGQGPQFIFQYYREEENGRGNFPPRFSGLQFPNYSSELNVNALELDDSALYLCASSLGRDRVSPLHFGNGTRLTVT.

V is TRBV30 and J is TRBJ1-6, with D possibly TRBD1 on 5 matching bases. The CDR3 is made up of 17 amino acids. V dropped 8 bases and J dropped 7 bases, with 27 bases sitting between them. Per germline, CDR1 GTSNPN and CDR2 SVGIG (reference sequence). The CDR3 is CAGRQLRGSGFNSPLHF. CDR3 coding DNA: TGTGCCGGTCGACAATTAAGGGGTAGCGGGTTCAATTCACCCCTCCACTTT.

This clone came up once. V is TRBV7-2 and J is TRBJ1-4; 9 nucleotides align to TRBD1. From germline, CDR1 is SGHTA and CDR2 FQGNSA. After removal of 5 bases from V and 7 bases from J, the junction contained 11 bases not matched to a gene. The CDR3 length is 16 residues. CDR3 protein: CASSPSATGGSEKLFF. CDR3 coding DNA: TGTGCCAGCAGCCCAAGCGCGACAGGGGGAAGTGAAAAACTGTTTTTT.

The chain recombines TRBV7-9 with TRBJ1-4, with D unresolved. Per germline, CDR1 SEHNR and CDR2 FQNEAQ (reference sequence). V lost 2 bases and J 6 bases, leaving 10 bases between the germline ends. CDR3 length: 14 residues. CDR3 sequence reads: CASSLWSEDEKLFF. CDR3 DNA sequence: TGTGCCAGCAGCTTATGGTCGGAGGATGAAAAACTGTTTTTT.

The chain carries TRBV5-1 and TRBJ1-2, with 7 bases identical to TRBD1. Germline V CDR1 and CDR2: SGHRS, YFSETQ. J lost 8 bases, V lost 0 bases, and 7 bases had no gene match. The CDR3 extends over 14 amino acids. In DNA, the CDR3 is TGCGCCAGCAGCTTGGCTGGCAGGGGGAGCGGCTACACCTTC. This gives the protein CASSLAGRGSGYTF.

V is TRBV5-6 and J is TRBJ2-7, with 10 nucleotides matching TRBD1. Germline assignment: CDR1 SGHDT and CDR2 YYEEEE. With 4 bases clipped from V and 4 bases from J, the junction kept 5 bases outside the gene matches. This CDR3 spans 14 amino acids. DNA of the CDR3: TGTGCCAGCAGCGCGACAGGGGGCGAATACGAGCAGTACTTC. This gives the protein CASSATGGEYEQYF.

V gene TRBV10-1 combines with J gene TRBJ1-2; D unresolved. From germline, CDR1 is WNHNN and CDR2 SYGVQD (reference sequence). The CDR3 extends over 11 amino acids. V lost 5 bases and J lost 8, with 9 bases in between. CDR3 DNA: TGCGCCAGCAGTTGCCCCGAGGGCTACACCTTC. Its translation: CASSCPEGYTF.

V gene TRBV13 combines with J gene TRBJ2-1; 11 positions match TRBD2. V lost 4 bases to trimming and J lost 7 bases; unmatched junction nucleotides: 15. The CDR3 sequence is 18 residues long. Germline V gene sequence: CDR1 PRHDT, CDR2 FYEKMQ (reference sequence). The CDR3 DNA follows: TGTGCCAGCAGCTCCGACGGGGTAGCGGGGGGGTTAAGGAATGAGCAGTTCTTC. This gives the protein CASSSDGVAGGLRNEQFF.

The J gene is TRBJ2-5, the V gene TRBV5-5, with TRBD1 matching 8 bases. The ends lost 4 bases at V and 4 bases at J; junction bases unmatched: 15. CDR1 is SGHKS and CDR2 is YYEKEE in the germline V gene (reference sequence). This CDR3 comprises 17 residues. CDR3 sequence (DNA): TGTGCCAGCAGCCCGGAGGTGCCGGGACAGGCCCTAGAGACCCAGTACTTC. Translated: CASSPEVPGQALETQYF.

There are many counts of this clone. This chain uses TRBV19 with TRBJ1-1; D perhaps matches TRBD1 (6 bases). The CDR3 covers 14 residues. CDR1 is LNHDA and CDR2 is SQIVND in the germline V gene (reference sequence). The V end lost 9 bases, the J end lost 1 base, and 15 bases lay between the germline ends. Written as DNA, the CDR3 is TGTGCCAGCGCCCTACAGGGTCCGAACACTGAAGCTTTCTTT. This translates into CASALQGPNTEAFF.

The V call is TRBV9, the J call TRBJ2-5, with D perhaps matching TRBD2 (5 bases). Trimming shortened V by 4 bases and J by 5 bases, and 15 bases separated the two germline ends. Germline V lookup: CDR1 SGDLS, CDR2 YYNGEE. This CDR3 comprises 14 residues. The CDR3 nucleotides read TGTGCCAGCAGCACTCTAGCTGGGCAGGAGACCCAGTACTTC. Amino acids: CASSTLAGQETQYF.

In its sample, this clone was seen a few times. This sequence joins TRBV4-1 and TRBJ2-7; D is ambiguous. CDR3 size: 13 residues. V was clipped by 0 bases and J by 3 bases, with 6 bases between them. Germline V CDR1 and CDR2: MGHRA, YSYEKL. The DNA for the CDR3 is TGCGCCAGCAGCCAAGAGGAGATCTACGAGCAGTACTTC. This gives the protein CASSQEEIYEQYF.

The V and J genes are TRBV6-5 and TRBJ1-2; 8 positions agree with TRBD1. Unmatched junction bases numbered 8, after V lost 5 bases and J lost 3 bases. This CDR3 is built from 15 residues. Germline V gene sequence: CDR1 MNHEY, CDR2 SVGAGI. CDR3 residues: CASSPTGDPHYGYTF. The CDR3 DNA reads as TGTGCCAGCAGTCCGACAGGGGACCCCCACTATGGCTACACCTTC.

This sequence joins TRBV18 and TRBJ2-7; the match to TRBD1 covers 8 bases. Germline CDR1 reads KGHSH; CDR2 reads LQKENI. V lost 3 bases to trimming and J lost 3 bases; unmatched junction nucleotides: 1. This CDR3 has 13 amino acids. The CDR3 reads CASSPTGGYEQYF. The CDR3, as DNA: TGTGCCAGCTCACCCACAGGGGGCTACGAGCAGTACTTC.